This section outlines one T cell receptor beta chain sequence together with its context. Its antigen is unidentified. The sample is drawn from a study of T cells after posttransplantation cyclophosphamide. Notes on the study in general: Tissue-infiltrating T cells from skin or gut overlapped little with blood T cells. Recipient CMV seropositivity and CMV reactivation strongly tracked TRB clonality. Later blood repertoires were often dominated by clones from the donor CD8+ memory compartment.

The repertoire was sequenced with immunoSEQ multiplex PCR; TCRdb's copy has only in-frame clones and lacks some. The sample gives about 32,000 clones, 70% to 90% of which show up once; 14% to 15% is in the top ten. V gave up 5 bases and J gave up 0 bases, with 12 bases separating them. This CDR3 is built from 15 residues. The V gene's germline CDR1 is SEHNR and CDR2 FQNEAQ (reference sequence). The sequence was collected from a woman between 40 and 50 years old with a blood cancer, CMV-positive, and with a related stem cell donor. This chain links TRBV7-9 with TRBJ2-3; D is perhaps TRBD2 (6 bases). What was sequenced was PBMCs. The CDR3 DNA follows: TGTGCCAGCAGCCCCCCGGGGGTTAGCACAGATACGCAGTATTTT. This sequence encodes CASSPPGVSTDTQYF. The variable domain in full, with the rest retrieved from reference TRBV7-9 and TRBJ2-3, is DTGVSQNPRHKITKRGQNVTFRCDPISEHNRLYWYRQTLGQGPEFLTYFQNEAQLEKSRLLSDRFSAERPKGSFSTLEIQRTEQGDSAMYLCASSPPGVSTDTQYFGPGTRLTVL.